Shown below are 20 T cell receptor beta chains from a single sample sequenced in a study of T cell repertoires in cytomegalovirus infection. TCRdb itself ran the reads through MiXCR, one entry per CDR3 protein. Of approximately 170,000 distinct CDR3 sequences in the sample, about 15% were seen once. The sequencing input was CD8+ T cells from PBMCs. All receptors come from a human donor in good health (CMV status not recorded). Some clones in this sample may be carry-over from other donors' samples.

V is TRBV5-5 and J is TRBJ2-7, with a possible D match to TRBD2 (6 bases). The CDR3 covers 14 residues. CDR1 and CDR2 from the germline V gene are SGHKS and YYEKEE (reference sequence). Trimming removed 2 bases from V and 5 bases from J, with 14 bases in between. The DNA of the CDR3 is TGTGCCAGCAGCTTCGAACCGGGACTCGACGAGCAGTACTTC. It translates to CASSFEPGLDEQYF. Drawing the rest from reference TRBV5-5 and TRBJ2-7, the complete variable domain is DAGVTQSPTHLIKTRGQQVTLRCSPISGHKSVSWYQQVLGQGPQFIFQYYEKEERGRGNFPDRFSARQFPNYSSELNVNALLLGDSALYLCASSFEPGLDEQYFGPGTRLTVT.

The chain links TRBV7-2 to TRBJ1-3, with D possibly TRBD1 on 6 matching bases. CDR3 length: 17 amino acids. CDR1 is SGHTA and CDR2 is FQGNSA in the germline V gene. The V end lost 5 bases, the J end lost 0 bases, and 17 bases lay between the germline ends. For the CDR3, the DNA is TGTGCCAGCAGCGCCGGACAGTTCTCCTACTCTGGAAACACCATATATTTT. Translating it yields CASSAGQFSYSGNTIYF.

This clonotype was found a few times. The gene calls are TRBV7-3 and TRBJ2-1; D possibly corresponds to TRBD2 (6 bases). CDR3 length equals 15 residues. V lost 4 bases and J lost 3, with 13 bases in between. Germline CDR1 is SGHTA and CDR2 is FQGTGA. CDR3 sequence (DNA): TGTGCCAGCAGCTACTTAGCGGACGTCTACAATGAGCAGTTCTTC. Protein sequence: CASSYLADVYNEQFF.

This clonotype showed up just a few times. The chain joins TRBV12-3 or TRBV12-4 to TRBJ2-5, with 12 bases identical to TRBD2. This CDR3 is 15 amino acids long. The V segment lost 5 bases and the J segment 5 bases; nucleotides outside the gene matches: 6. In DNA form, the CDR3 reads TGTGCCAGCAGTCCCATTGGACTAGCGGGGGAGACCCAGTACTTC. It translates to CASSPIGLAGETQYF.

J is TRBJ2-1 and V is TRBV7-9; TRBD2 matches at 8 bases. With V trimmed by 5 bases and J by 9 bases, 15 bases remained unmatched. This CDR3 is built from 16 residues. Looked up from germline, CDR1 is SEHNR and CDR2 is FQNEAQ (reference sequence). DNA for the CDR3: TGTGCCAGCAGCCCGATGACCAGCGGGAGAACGGGTGAGCAGTTCTTC. Protein product: CASSPMTSGRTGEQFF.

This clonotype was seen only a few times. V and J are TRBV6-2 or TRBV6-3 and TRBJ2-1; D is unclear. V was clipped by 1 base and J by 4 bases, with 2 bases between them. The CDR3 length is 12 residues. CDR1 MNHEY and CDR2 SVGEGT come from the germline V gene. The CDR3 reads CASSYLYNEQFF. CDR3 nucleotide sequence: TGTGCCAGCAGTTACTTGTACAATGAGCAGTTCTTC.

The genes are TRBV7-9 and TRBJ2-7; 9 bases line up with TRBD2. Per germline, CDR1 SEHNR and CDR2 FQNEAQ (reference sequence). The CDR3 sequence is 14 residues long. The ends lost 1 base at V and 4 bases at J; junction bases unmatched: 2. In DNA form, the CDR3 reads TGTGCCAGCAGCTTAGGCGGGGGGGAATACGAGCAGTACTTC. Residues: CASSLGGGEYEQYF.

This clonotype was counted a single time. CDR3 nucleotide sequence: TGTGCCAGCAGCTCCCCGATGGGCTCTGGGGCCAACGTCCTGACTTTC. It yields the protein CASSSPMGSGANVLTF. This chain connects TRBV27 to TRBJ2-6; unclear D gene. Deletions cut 6 bases from V and 0 bases from J, with 12 bases between. Germline V gene sequence: CDR1 MNHEY, CDR2 SMNVEV (reference sequence). The CDR3 spans 16 residues.

The rearrangement uses TRBV11-2 and TRBJ2-7; D unclear. The CDR3 consists of 14 residues. V was cut by 1 base and J by 4 bases, with 11 bases left in between. Germline-derived CDR1 and CDR2 are SGHAT and FQNNGV. The CDR3: CASSLGYTTYEQYF. Written as DNA, the CDR3 is TGTGCCAGCAGCTTAGGATATACGACTTACGAGCAGTACTTC.

This clonotype was observed many times. The genes are TRBV7-9 and TRBJ1-2; 9 positions agree with TRBD1. The V gene's germline CDR1 is SEHNR and CDR2 FQNEAQ (reference sequence). CDR3 size: 14 residues. Unmatched junction bases numbered 4, after V lost 4 bases and J lost 4 bases. The CDR3 is CASSSDRGAYGYTF. CDR3 in DNA: TGTGCCAGCAGCTCGGACAGGGGAGCCTATGGCTACACCTTC.

The chain couples TRBV28 to TRBJ2-2; D unclear. The CDR3 sequence is 13 residues long. Germline V gene data show CDR1 as MDHEN and CDR2 as SYDVKM. Trimming stripped 6 bases from V and 1 base from J, with 6 bases between. Written as DNA, the CDR3 is TGTGCCAGCAGACACGAGAACACCGGGGAGCTGTTTTTT. Translating gives CASRHENTGELFF.

CDR3 in DNA: TGTGCCAGTAGTTCCGGGACTCCGGGCTATGAGCAGTTCTTC. Its protein product is CASSSGTPGYEQFF. This chain joins TRBV19 and TRBJ2-1, with a tentative D call TRBD2 (6 bases). The germline gives CDR1 LNHDA, CDR2 SQIVND (reference sequence). This CDR3 spans 14 amino acids. V lost 5 bases, J lost 8 bases, and 16 bases lay in between. Complete variable domain (other parts from reference TRBV19 and TRBJ2-1): DGGITQSPKYLFRKEGQNVTLSCEQNLNHDAMYWYRQDPGQGLRLIYYSQIVNDFQKGDIAEGYSVSREKKESFPLTVTSAQKNPTAFYLCASSSGTPGYEQFFGPGTRLTVL.

The chain uses TRBV5-8 and TRBJ2-3; tentatively, D is TRBD1 or TRBD2 (5 bases each). Trimming pared 5 bases from V and 3 bases from J, leaving 13 bases between. The CDR3 consists of 14 residues. Germline V gene data show CDR1 as SGHTS and CDR2 as YDEGEE. The CDR3 spells CASSTGTLTDTQYF. The DNA for the CDR3 is TGTGCCAGCAGTACCGGGACCCTAACAGATACGCAGTATTTT.

In this sample, this clonotype turned up a few times. This chain links TRBV7-9 with TRBJ2-1, with 9 bases matching TRBD2. V lost 6 bases, J lost 2 bases, and 8 bases stayed unmatched. CDR1 is SEHNR and CDR2 is FQNEAQ in the germline V gene (reference sequence). The CDR3 runs to 16 residues. Here the CDR3 reads CASSPGLADAYNEQFF. The CDR3 coding sequence is TGTGCCAGCAGTCCGGGACTAGCAGATGCCTACAATGAGCAGTTCTTC.

This clonotype has more than one count but fewer than ten. The gene calls are TRBV7-2 and TRBJ1-5, with D possibly TRBD1 on 5 matching bases. Trimming cost V 5 bases and J 3 bases, with 11 bases left between them. Per the germline V gene, CDR1 is SGHTA and CDR2 is FQGNSA. This CDR3 spans 14 amino acids. CDR3 coding DNA: TGTGCCAGCAGCCGGGACTCTTCCAATCAGCCCCAGCATTTT. Translating it yields CASSRDSSNQPQHF.

The chain carries TRBV7-2 and TRBJ2-7; D unclear. The length of the CDR3 is 14 residues. Per germline, CDR1 SGHTA and CDR2 FQGNSA. V shed 5 bases and J shed 3 bases, with 14 bases lying between them. CDR3 DNA: TGTGCCAGCAGCCTCGGACCAATACGCTACGAGCAGTACTTC. Translation gives CASSLGPIRYEQYF.

This clonotype has just a few counts. The CDR3 sequence is CASSKTSGGDNEQFF. The CDR3 coding sequence is TGTGCCAGCAGCAAGACTAGCGGGGGGGACAATGAGCAGTTCTTC. V is TRBV7-9 and J is TRBJ2-1; 14 nucleotides match TRBD2. Germline CDR1 reads SEHNR; CDR2 reads FQNEAQ (reference sequence). J lost 5 bases, V lost 5 bases, and 2 bases had no gene match. The CDR3 has 15 amino acids.

The table lists this clonotype with a few counts. The chain couples TRBV7-9 to TRBJ2-5, with 7 bases lining up with TRBD1. Trimming cost V 5 bases and J 4 bases; bases outside gene matches: 7. The CDR3 has 14 residues. CDR1 SEHNR and CDR2 FQNEAQ come from the germline V gene (reference sequence). CDR3 nucleotides: TGTGCCAGCAGCCGACAGGGAGCGTCAGAGACCCAGTACTTC. Residues: CASSRQGASETQYF.

The chain employs TRBV13 and TRBJ1-2; tentatively, D is TRBD1 (5 bases). V was trimmed by 1 base and J by 8 bases, leaving 11 bases between them. Germline V CDR1 and CDR2: PRHDT, FYEKMQ (reference sequence). The CDR3 loop spans 13 amino acids. CDR3 protein: CASSLEGIEGYTF. The CDR3 coding sequence is TGTGCCAGCAGCTTAGAGGGGATAGAGGGCTACACCTTC.

This sequence joins TRBV5-1 and TRBJ2-7; D uncertain. Per the germline V gene, CDR1 is SGHRS and CDR2 is YFSETQ. The V and J ends lost 3 bases and 3 bases respectively, with 10 bases between them. This CDR3 is 13 amino acids long. CDR3: CASSSNDIYEQYF. As DNA, the CDR3 is TGCGCCAGCAGCTCTAATGACATCTACGAGCAGTACTTC.